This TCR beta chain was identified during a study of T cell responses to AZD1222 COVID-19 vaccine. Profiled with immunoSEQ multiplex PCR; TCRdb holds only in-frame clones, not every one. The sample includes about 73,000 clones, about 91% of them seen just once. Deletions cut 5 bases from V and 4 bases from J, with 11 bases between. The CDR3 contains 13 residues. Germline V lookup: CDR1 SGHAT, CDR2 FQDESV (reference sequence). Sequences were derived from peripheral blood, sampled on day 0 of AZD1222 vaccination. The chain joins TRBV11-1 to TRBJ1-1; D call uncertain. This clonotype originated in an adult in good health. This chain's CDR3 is CASSARTGTEAFF. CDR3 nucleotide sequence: TGTGCCAGCAGCGCGAGGACTGGCACTGAAGCTTTCTTT.